This T cell receptor (beta chain) is from a study of monozygotic twins with inflammatory bowel disease. Study results and caveats: Twins with IBD had fewer clonotypes in common with others than healthy twins, particularly during disease activity. Concordant and discordant twins showed no difference in repertoire similarity, possibly from limited power.

Regarding this clonotype: Its cognate antigen is unknown.

The CDR3 has 15 residues. Germline CDR1 and CDR2: SGHDN and FVKESK. After re-calling the 5' RACE reads, TCRdb lists one entry per CDR3 protein, DNA absent. The sample shows 400,000 or so distinct CDR3 sequences, and about 2.3% sits with its ten largest clones. The total RNA came straight from whole blood, and T cells were not sorted beforehand. Sequencing was performed on blood. This sequence originates from a human donor with ulcerative colitis or Crohn's disease, or a healthy co-twin of an affected twin (not recorded which). V is TRBV14 and J is TRBJ2-1; the D gene TCRdb calls, TRBD1, cannot be checked with no DNA. CDR3 in amino acids: CASSLLPTGRNEQFF.